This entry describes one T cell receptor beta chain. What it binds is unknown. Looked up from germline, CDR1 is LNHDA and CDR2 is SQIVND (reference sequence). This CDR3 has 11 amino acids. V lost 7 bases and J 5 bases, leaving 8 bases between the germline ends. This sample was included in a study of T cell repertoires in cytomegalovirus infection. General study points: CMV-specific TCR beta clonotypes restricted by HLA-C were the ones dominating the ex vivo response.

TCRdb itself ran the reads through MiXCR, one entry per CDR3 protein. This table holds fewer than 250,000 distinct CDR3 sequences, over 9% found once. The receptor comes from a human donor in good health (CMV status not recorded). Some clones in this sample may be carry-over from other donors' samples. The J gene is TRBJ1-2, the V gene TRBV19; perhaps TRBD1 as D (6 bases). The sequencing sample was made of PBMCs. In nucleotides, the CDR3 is TGTGCCAGTACCGACAGGTATGGCTACACCTTC. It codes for CASTDRYGYTF.